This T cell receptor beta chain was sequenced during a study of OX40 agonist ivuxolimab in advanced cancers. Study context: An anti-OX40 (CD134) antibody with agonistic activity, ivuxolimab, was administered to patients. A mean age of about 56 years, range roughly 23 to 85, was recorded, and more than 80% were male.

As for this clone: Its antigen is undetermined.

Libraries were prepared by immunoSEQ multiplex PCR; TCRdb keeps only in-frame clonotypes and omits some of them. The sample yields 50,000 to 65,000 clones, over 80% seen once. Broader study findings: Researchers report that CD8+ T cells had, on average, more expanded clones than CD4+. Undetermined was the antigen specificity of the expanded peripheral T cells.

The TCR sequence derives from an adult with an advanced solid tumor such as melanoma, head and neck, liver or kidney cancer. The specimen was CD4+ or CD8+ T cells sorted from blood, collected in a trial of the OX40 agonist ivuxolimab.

The CDR3 nucleotides are TGTGCCAGCAGCGTAGGCACAGAGAATAGCAATCAGCCCCAGCATTTT. This encodes CASSVGTENSNQPQHF. V and J are TRBV9 and TRBJ1-5; D ambiguous. The CDR3 totals 16 residues. The V gene's germline CDR1 is SGDLS and CDR2 YYNGEE. Trimming left V 0 bases short and J 0 bases short, with 10 bases between.